A few counts support the clone carrying this T cell receptor (beta chain). Its antigen is still unknown. The data originate from a study of cytomegalovirus exposure and HLA in healthy donors. With 60 Vbeta and 13 Jbeta primers, the PCR was carried out. Sequencing used immunoSEQ multiplex PCR; TCRdb keeps in-frame clones, though not all of them. The top ten clones hold about a fifth of a sample with 70,000 to 100,000 clones, approximately 69% of them seen once. Points from the study as a whole: When analyzed later, a missense DCLRE1C variant was found to be linked to TCR beta V- and J-gene trimming. Later work found that TCR association rates differed between HLA loci; DRB1 had the most and HLA-C the fewest.

This TCR was recovered from a woman aged 45 to 65 in good health and CMV-seropositive. The sequencing sample was made of PBMCs.

The CDR3 region has the DNA TGTGCCAGCAGCTCCGACAGGACGGGTGAAGCTTTCTTT. Its protein is CASSSDRTGEAFF. This chain joins TRBV7-2 and TRBJ1-1; weak D call: TRBD1 (6 bases). V gave up 4 bases and J gave up 7 bases, with 13 bases separating them. Per the germline V gene, CDR1 is SGHTA and CDR2 is FQGNSA. The CDR3 has 13 residues.